One and the same sample provided the 10 T cell receptor beta chains below, sequenced in a study of T-cell reconstitution after alpha-beta-depleted transplantation in children. As it was prepared, the TCRbeta library received unique molecular identifiers. TCRdb ran MiXCR on the PCR reads and lists one entry per CDR3 protein. The sample lists just under 550,000 distinct CDR3 sequences; approximately 16% were seen once. Sample: PBMCs from the stem cell graft donor, taken from the stem cell graft. The origin of the receptors is a human donor who donated a stem cell graft to a child with acute lymphoblastic leukemia.

Many counts were recorded for this clonotype. The V and J genes are TRBV7-3 and TRBJ2-3; TRBD2 matches at 11 bases. The CDR3 spans 16 residues. With 4 bases clipped from V and 0 bases from J, the junction kept 3 bases outside the gene matches. The germline CDR1 and CDR2 sequences are SGHTA and FQGTGA. CDR3 region: CASSSLAGGSTDTQYF. CDR3 DNA sequence: TGTGCCAGCAGCTCCCTAGCGGGAGGAAGCACAGATACGCAGTATTTT.

The rearrangement links TRBV5-1 to TRBJ1-1; unclear D gene. The CDR3 is 14 residues long. V dropped 2 bases and J dropped 1 base, with 9 bases sitting between them. Germline V gene lookup returns CDR1 SGHRS and CDR2 YFSETQ. Written as DNA, the CDR3 is TGCGCCAGCAGCTTACAGCCGACGAACACTGAAGCTTTCTTT. It encodes CASSLQPTNTEAFF. The full variable domain, rest sourced from reference TRBV5-1 and TRBJ1-1, is KAGVTQTPRYLIKTRGQQVTLSCSPISGHRSVSWYQQTPGQGLQFLFEYFSETQRNKGNFPGRFSGRQFSNSRSEMNVSTLELGDSALYLCASSLQPTNTEAFFGQGTRLTVV.

This clonotype showed up many times. V is TRBV7-2 and J is TRBJ1-1; the match to TRBD1 covers 7 bases. The CDR3 length is 13 residues. Germline V gene sequence: CDR1 SGHTA, CDR2 FQGNSA. J was trimmed by 2 bases and V by 5 bases; bases with no gene match: 2. CDR3 DNA sequence: TGTGCCAGCAGCCGACAGGGTAACACTGAAGCTTTCTTT. Translation: CASSRQGNTEAFF.

At least ten counts were recorded for this clonotype. The chain is built from TRBV27 and TRBJ2-2; TRBD1 is a possible D gene (6 bases). CDR1 and CDR2 (germline): MNHEY, SMNVEV (reference sequence). This CDR3 is 16 amino acids long. V was clipped by 2 bases and J by 3 bases, with 13 bases between them. CDR3 coding DNA: TGTGCCAGCAGTTTAAGAGGGGGAATGGACACCGGGGAGCTGTTTTTT. Translating it yields CASSLRGGMDTGELFF.

This clonotype was recorded a few times. The chain recombines TRBV3-1 with TRBJ2-2; D unclear. CDR1 LGHDT and CDR2 YNNKEL come from the germline V gene (reference sequence). The CDR3 runs 14 residues. V was pared by 1 base and J by 7 bases, with 10 bases between. The CDR3, as DNA: TGTGCCAGCAGCCAAGTGTTAGCTGGCGGGGAGCTGTTTTTT. Translation gives CASSQVLAGGELFF.

The chain couples TRBV29-1 to TRBJ2-2; D is ambiguous. Germline V gene sequence: CDR1 SQVTM, CDR2 ANQGSEA. V was shortened by 2 bases and J by 0 bases, with 10 bases between the two germline ends. The CDR3 runs 15 residues. In DNA, the CDR3 is TGCAGCGTTGAAACGCCGGATACGAACACCGGGGAGCTGTTTTTT. It encodes CSVETPDTNTGELFF.

The sample holds a few counts of this clonotype. J is TRBJ1-2 and V is TRBV18; D remains unclear. V was pared by 3 bases and J by 0 bases, with 17 bases between. Germline CDR1 reads KGHSH; CDR2 reads LQKENI. CDR3 length equals 17 residues. Here the CDR3 DNA reads TGTGCCAGCTCACCTGTTATACAGAATACAGCTAACTATGGCTACACCTTC. Encoded protein: CASSPVIQNTANYGYTF. Variable domain in full (rest from reference TRBV18 and TRBJ1-2): NAGVMQNPRHLVRRRGQEARLRCSPMKGHSHVYWYRQLPEEGLKFMVYLQKENIIDESGMPKERFSAEFPKEGPSILRIQQVVRGDSAAYFCASSPVIQNTANYGYTFGSGTRLTVV.

This clonotype was counted between two and nine times. DNA for the CDR3: TGTGCCAGTAGTATCGGGCAGCTTAGCAATCAGCCCCAGCATTTT. This encodes CASSIGQLSNQPQHF. This chain connects TRBV19 to TRBJ1-5; no firm D call. The CDR3 runs to 15 residues. Trimming removed 3 bases at V and 0 bases at J, with 9 bases between. Germline values: CDR1 LNHDA, CDR2 SQIVND (reference sequence).

This clonotype was counted between two and nine times. This chain uses TRBV5-1 with TRBJ2-1, with 11 positions matching TRBD2. The CDR3 contains 15 residues. After removal of 2 bases from V and 6 bases from J, the junction contained 4 bases not matched to a gene. The germline gives CDR1 SGHRS, CDR2 YFSETQ. CDR3 protein: CASSFTSGGINEQFF. The CDR3 DNA sequence: TGCGCCAGCAGCTTTACTAGCGGGGGTATCAATGAGCAGTTCTTC.

The chain links TRBV7-9 to TRBJ1-2, with TRBD1 as a possible D gene (5 bases). The length of the CDR3 is 13 residues. Germline CDR1 and CDR2: SEHNR and FQNEAQ (reference sequence). Trimming cost V 9 bases and J 8 bases, with 19 bases left between them. DNA for the CDR3: TGTGCCAGAGTCCCCATGGGACTCGGGGGCTACACCTTC. Encoded protein: CARVPMGLGGYTF.